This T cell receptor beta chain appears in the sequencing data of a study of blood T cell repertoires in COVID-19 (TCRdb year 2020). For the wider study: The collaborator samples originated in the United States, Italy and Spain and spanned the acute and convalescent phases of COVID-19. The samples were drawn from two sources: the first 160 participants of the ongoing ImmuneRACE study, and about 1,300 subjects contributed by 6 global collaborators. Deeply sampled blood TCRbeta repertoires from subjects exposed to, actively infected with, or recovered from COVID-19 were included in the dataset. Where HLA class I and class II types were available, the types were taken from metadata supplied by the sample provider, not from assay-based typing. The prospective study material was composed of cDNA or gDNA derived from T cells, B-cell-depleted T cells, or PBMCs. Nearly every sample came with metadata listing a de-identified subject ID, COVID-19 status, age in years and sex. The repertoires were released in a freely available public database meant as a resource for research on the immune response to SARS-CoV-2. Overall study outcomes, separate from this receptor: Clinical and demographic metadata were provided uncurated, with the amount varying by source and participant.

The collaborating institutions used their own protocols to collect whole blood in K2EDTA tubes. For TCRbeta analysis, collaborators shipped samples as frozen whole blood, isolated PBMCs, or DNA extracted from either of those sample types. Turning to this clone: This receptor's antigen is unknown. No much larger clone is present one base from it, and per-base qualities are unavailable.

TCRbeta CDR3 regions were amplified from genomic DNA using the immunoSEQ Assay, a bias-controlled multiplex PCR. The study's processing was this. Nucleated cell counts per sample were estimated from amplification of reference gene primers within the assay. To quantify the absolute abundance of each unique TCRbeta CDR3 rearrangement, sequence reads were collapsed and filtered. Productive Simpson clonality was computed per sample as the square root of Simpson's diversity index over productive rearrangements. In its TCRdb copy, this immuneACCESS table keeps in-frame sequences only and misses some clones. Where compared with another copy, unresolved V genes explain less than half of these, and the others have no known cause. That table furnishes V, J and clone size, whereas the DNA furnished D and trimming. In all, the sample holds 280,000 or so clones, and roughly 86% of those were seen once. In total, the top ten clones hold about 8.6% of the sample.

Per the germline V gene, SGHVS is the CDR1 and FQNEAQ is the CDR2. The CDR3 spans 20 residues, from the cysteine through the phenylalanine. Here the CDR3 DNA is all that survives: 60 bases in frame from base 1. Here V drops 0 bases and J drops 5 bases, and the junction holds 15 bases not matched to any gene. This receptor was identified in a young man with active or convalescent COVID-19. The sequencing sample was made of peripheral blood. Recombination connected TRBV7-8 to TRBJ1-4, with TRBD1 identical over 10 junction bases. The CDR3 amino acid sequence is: CASSLALRQGAHLQNEKLFF. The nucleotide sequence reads TGTGCCAGCAGCTTAGCGCTGAGACAGGGGGCGCATCTCCAAAATGAAAAACTGTTTTTT.